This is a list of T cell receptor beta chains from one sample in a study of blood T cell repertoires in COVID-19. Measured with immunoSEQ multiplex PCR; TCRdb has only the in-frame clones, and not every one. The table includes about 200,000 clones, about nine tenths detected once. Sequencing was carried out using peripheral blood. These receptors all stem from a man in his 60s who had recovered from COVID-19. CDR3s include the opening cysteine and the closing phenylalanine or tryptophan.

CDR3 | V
CASSLGREGDTQYF | TRBV5-1
CASSQTTSGGPVQETQYF | TRBV4-1
CASSLRGRGTDTQYF | TRBV28
CAISEGSGTGSYGYTF | TRBV10-3
CASSSGTEYNEQFF | TRBV5-1
CASSANRGMSSPLHF | TRBV9
CASSGTSGAKNIQYF | TRBV2
CASSLQGLYNEQFF | TRBV7-7
CASSPTPTGEKLFF | TRBV7-2
CASYLREGGEQYF | TRBV5-1